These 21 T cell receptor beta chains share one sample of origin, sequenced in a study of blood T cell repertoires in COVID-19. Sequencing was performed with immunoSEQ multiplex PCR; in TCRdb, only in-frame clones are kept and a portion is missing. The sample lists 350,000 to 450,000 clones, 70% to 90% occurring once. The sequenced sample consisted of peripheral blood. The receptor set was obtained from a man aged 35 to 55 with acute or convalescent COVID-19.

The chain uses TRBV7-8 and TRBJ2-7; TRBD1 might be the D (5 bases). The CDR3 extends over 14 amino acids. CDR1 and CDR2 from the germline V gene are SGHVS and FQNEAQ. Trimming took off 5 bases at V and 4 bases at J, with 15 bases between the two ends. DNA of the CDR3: TGTGCCAGCAGCGCCACTATAGGACAATACGAGCAGTACTTC. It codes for CASSATIGQYEQYF.

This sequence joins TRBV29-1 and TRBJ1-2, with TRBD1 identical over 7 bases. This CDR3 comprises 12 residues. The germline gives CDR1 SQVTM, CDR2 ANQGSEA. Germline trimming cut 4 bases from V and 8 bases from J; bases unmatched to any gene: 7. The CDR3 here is CSVGPGTDGYTF. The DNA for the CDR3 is TGCAGCGTTGGACCCGGGACAGACGGCTACACCTTC.

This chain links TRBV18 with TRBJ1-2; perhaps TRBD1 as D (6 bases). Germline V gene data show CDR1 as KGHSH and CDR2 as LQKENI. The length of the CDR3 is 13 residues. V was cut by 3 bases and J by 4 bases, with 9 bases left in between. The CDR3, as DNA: TGTGCCAGCTCACCCGGGACATCCTATGGCTACACCTTC. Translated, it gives CASSPGTSYGYTF.

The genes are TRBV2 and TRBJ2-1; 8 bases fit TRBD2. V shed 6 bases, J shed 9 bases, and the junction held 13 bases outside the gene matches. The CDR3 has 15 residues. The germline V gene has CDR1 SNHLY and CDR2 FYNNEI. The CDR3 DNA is TGTGCCAGCAGACCCGATTCCGGGACTAGTAGTGAGCAGTTCTTC. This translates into CASRPDSGTSSEQFF.

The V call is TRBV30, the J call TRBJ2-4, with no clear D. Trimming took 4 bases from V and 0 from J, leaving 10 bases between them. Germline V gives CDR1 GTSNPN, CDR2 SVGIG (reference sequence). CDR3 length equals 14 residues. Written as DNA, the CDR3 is TGTGCCTGGACTAGGCAACTAGCCAAAAACATTCAGTACTTC. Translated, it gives CAWTRQLAKNIQYF.

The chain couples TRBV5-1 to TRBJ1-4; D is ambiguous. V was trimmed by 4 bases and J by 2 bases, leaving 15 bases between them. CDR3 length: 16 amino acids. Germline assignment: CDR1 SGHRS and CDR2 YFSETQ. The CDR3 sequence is CASSPEGSGTNEKLFF. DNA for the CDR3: TGCGCCAGCAGCCCAGAAGGGTCGGGGACTAATGAAAAACTGTTTTTT.

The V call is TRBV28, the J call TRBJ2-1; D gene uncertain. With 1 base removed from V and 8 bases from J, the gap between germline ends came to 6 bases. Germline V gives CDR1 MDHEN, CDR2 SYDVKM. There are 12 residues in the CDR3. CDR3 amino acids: CASSLSSDEQFF. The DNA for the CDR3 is TGTGCCAGCAGTTTATCGAGTGATGAGCAGTTCTTC. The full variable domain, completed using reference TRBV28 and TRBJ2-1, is DVKVTQSSRYLVKRTGEKVFLECVQDMDHENMFWYRQDPGLGLRLIYFSYDVKMKEKGDIPEGYSVSREKKERFSLILESASTNQTSMYLCASSLSSDEQFFGPGTRLTVL.

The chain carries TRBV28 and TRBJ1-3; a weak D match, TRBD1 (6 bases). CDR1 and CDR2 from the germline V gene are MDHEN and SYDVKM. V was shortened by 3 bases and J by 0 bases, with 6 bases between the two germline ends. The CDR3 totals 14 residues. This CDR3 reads CASSFRGSGNTIYF. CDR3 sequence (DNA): TGTGCCAGCAGTTTCAGGGGCTCTGGAAACACCATATATTTT.

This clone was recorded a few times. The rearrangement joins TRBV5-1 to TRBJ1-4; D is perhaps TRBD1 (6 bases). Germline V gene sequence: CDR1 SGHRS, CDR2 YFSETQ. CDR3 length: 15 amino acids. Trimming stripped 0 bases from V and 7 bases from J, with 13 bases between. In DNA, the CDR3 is TGCGCCAGCAGCTTGGGAGGTCAGGGGCGTGAAAAACTGTTTTTT. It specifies CASSLGGQGREKLFF.

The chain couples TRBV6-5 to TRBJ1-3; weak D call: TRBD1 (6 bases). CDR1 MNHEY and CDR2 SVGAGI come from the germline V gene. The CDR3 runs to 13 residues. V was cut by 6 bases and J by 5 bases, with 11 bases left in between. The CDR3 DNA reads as TGTGCCAGCAGGACCACAGGGAGAAACACCATATATTTT. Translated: CASRTTGRNTIYF.

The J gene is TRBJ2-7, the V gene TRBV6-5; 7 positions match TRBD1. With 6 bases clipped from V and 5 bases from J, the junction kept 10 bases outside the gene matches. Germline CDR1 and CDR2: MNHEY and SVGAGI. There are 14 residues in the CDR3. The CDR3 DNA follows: TGTGCCAGCAGAGTGACAGGGTTACGTAACGAGCAGTACTTC. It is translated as CASRVTGLRNEQYF.

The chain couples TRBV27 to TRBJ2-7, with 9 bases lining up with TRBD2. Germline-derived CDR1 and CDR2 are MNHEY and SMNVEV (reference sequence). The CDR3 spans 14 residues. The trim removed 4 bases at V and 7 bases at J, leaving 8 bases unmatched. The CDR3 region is CASSWREGSSEQYF. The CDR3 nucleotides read TGTGCCAGCAGTTGGCGGGAGGGTTCCTCAGAGCAGTACTTC.

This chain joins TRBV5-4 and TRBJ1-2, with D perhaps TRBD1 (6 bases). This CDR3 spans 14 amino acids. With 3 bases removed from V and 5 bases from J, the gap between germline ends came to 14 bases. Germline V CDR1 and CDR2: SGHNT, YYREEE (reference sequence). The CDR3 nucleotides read TGTGCCAGCAGCTCCCCGCAGGGGATGTATGGCTACACCTTC. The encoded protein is CASSSPQGMYGYTF.

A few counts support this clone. CDR3 in DNA: TGCGCCAGCAGCTTGAAGCTTACCTACAATGAGCAGTTCTTC. Its protein product is CASSLKLTYNEQFF. The rearrangement uses TRBV5-1 and TRBJ2-1; D not resolved. The CDR3 covers 14 residues. The V gene lost 1 base and the J gene lost 2 bases, with 7 bases spanning the gap. Germline CDR1 SGHRS, CDR2 YFSETQ.

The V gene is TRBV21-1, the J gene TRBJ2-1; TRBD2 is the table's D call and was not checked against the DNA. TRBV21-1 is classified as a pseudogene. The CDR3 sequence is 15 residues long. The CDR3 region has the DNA TGTGCCAGCAGAGAAGGCGGGAGTAGCTACAATGAGCAGTTCTTC. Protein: CASREGGSSYNEQFF.

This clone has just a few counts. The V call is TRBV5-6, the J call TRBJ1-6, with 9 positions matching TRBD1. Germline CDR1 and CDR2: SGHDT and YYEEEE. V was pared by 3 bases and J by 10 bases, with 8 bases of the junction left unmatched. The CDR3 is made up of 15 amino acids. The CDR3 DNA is TGTGCCAGCAGCTGGGCGGGACAGGGTATCTCACCCCTCCACTTT. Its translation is CASSWAGQGISPLHF.

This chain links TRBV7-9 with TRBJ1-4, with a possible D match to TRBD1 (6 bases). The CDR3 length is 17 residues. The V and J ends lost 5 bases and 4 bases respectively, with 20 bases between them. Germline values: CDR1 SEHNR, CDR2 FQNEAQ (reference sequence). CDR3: CASSLVRMGAVNEKLFF. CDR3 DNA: TGTGCCAGCAGCCTCGTTCGGATGGGGGCCGTTAATGAAAAACTGTTTTTT.

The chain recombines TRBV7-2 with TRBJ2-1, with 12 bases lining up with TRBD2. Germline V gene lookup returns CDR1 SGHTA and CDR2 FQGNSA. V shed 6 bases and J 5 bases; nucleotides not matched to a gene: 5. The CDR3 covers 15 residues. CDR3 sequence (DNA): TGTGCCAGCAGTTTCCGACTAGCGGGGGACAATGAGCAGTTCTTC. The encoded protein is CASSFRLAGDNEQFF.

The CDR3 protein is CASSLRFLRRGGLDTQYF. Written as DNA, the CDR3 is TGTGCCAGCAGCTTGAGGTTTCTCCGGCGGGGGGGTCTCGATACGCAGTATTTT. V gene TRBV11-2 combines with J gene TRBJ2-3; TRBD2 matches 9 bases. The V gene's germline CDR1 is SGHAT and CDR2 FQNNGV. This CDR3 comprises 18 residues. V gave up 3 bases and J gave up 6 bases; unmatched junction bases: 16.

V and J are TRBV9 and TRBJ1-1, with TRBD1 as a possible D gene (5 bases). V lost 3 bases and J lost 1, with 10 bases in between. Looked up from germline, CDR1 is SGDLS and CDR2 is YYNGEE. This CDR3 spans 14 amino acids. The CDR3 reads CASSGWGSNTEAFF. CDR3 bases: TGTGCCAGCAGCGGGTGGGGCTCGAACACTGAAGCTTTCTTT.

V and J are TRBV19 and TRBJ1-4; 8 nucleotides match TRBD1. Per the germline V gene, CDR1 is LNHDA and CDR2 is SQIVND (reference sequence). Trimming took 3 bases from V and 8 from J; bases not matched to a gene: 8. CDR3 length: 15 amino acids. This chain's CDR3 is CASSISQGAGEKLFF. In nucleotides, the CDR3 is TGTGCCAGTAGTATCTCTCAGGGGGCTGGGGAAAAACTGTTTTTT. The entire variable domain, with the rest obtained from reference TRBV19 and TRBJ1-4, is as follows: DGGITQSPKYLFRKEGQNVTLSCEQNLNHDAMYWYRQDPGQGLRLIYYSQIVNDFQKGDIAEGYSVSREKKESFPLTVTSAQKNPTAFYLCASSISQGAGEKLFFGSGTQLSVL.